The 29 T cell receptor beta chains presented below share a single source sample, sequenced in a study of T cell changes during pregnancy in multiple sclerosis. Only in-frame clones appear in the TCRdb table, and some are missing; sequencing was by immunoSEQ multiplex PCR. The sample includes 45,000 to 55,000 clones, 85% to 95% of them seen just once. Sequences were derived from peripheral blood, sampled after pregnancy. These receptor sequences come from a female donor with multiple sclerosis, enrolled in a pregnancy study.

CDR3 DNA sequence: TGTGCCAGCAGCCCTCAAAGAGGCAGGGGACAAGAGACCCAGTACTTC. It codes for CASSPQRGRGQETQYF. The chain employs TRBV5-4 and TRBJ2-5, with D possibly TRBD1 on 6 matching bases. Germline CDR1 and CDR2: SGHNT and YYREEE (reference sequence). The CDR3 covers 16 residues. The V end lost 4 bases, the J end lost 2 bases, and 18 bases lay between the germline ends. Complete variable domain (other parts from reference TRBV5-4 and TRBJ2-5): ETGVTQSPTHLIKTRGQQVTLRCSSQSGHNTVSWYQQALGQGPQFIFQYYREEENGRGNFPPRFSGLQFPNYSSELNVNALELDDSALYLCASSPQRGRGQETQYFGPGTRLLVL.

The V and J genes are TRBV4-2 and TRBJ1-1; D uncertain. V was cut by 0 bases and J by 1 base, with 6 bases left in between. The CDR3 is 14 residues long. Germline V lookup: CDR1 LGHNA, CDR2 YNFKEQ. In DNA, the CDR3 is TGTGCCAGCAGCCAAGACGCGAAGAACACTGAAGCTTTCTTT. As protein: CASSQDAKNTEAFF.

The CDR3 loop reads CASSTVAEQFF. CDR3 in DNA: TGCGCCAGCAGCACCGTGGCTGAGCAGTTCTTC. V gene TRBV4-1 combines with J gene TRBJ2-1; D is uncertain. This CDR3 is built from 11 residues. V was shortened by 5 bases and J by 9 bases, with 8 bases between the two germline ends. Germline-derived CDR1 and CDR2 are MGHRA and YSYEKL.

The chain carries TRBV4-3 and TRBJ2-1; 15 bases are a match to TRBD2. CDR3 length: 19 residues. The V segment lost 5 bases and the J segment 5 bases; nucleotides outside the gene matches: 13. The germline CDR1 and CDR2 sequences are LGHNA and YSLEER. The CDR3 reads CASSFRTSGGAEPNNEQFF. CDR3 in DNA: TGCGCCAGCAGCTTCCGGACTAGCGGGGGGGCCGAACCCAACAATGAGCAGTTCTTC.

The chain is built from TRBV4-3 and TRBJ1-4; TRBD1 matches 8 bases. The J segment lost 7 bases and the V segment lost 1 base, leaving 8 bases of the junction unmatched. CDR1 and CDR2 (germline): LGHNA, YSLEER. The CDR3 runs 16 residues. CDR3 nucleotides: TGCGCCAGCAGCCAAGTCCCGACAGGGGTGGGTGAAAAACTGTTTTTT. Translated: CASSQVPTGVGEKLFF.

The V call is TRBV4-3, the J call TRBJ1-2; 7 nucleotides line up with TRBD1. Germline-derived CDR1 and CDR2 are LGHNA and YSLEER. Trimming took 3 bases from V and 4 from J; bases not matched to a gene: 5. The CDR3 runs 14 residues. The CDR3 here is CASSHSQGFYGYTF. CDR3 nucleotide sequence: TGCGCCAGCAGCCATTCACAGGGGTTCTATGGCTACACCTTC.

The chain couples TRBV7-2 to TRBJ1-2, with D possibly being TRBD1 (5 bases). This CDR3 is built from 13 residues. Germline CDR1 SGHTA, CDR2 FQGNSA. V lost 6 bases to trimming and J lost 8 bases, with 16 bases between them. CDR3 in DNA: TGTGCCAGCAGTTTTGACGGGACTCGGGGCTACACCTTC. This encodes CASSFDGTRGYTF.

This clone was observed a single time. The J gene is TRBJ1-2, the V gene TRBV30; D possibly corresponds to TRBD1 (6 bases). The germline gives CDR1 GTSNPN, CDR2 SVGIG (reference sequence). V was shortened by 2 bases and J by 4 bases, with 17 bases between the two germline ends. There are 15 residues in the CDR3. The CDR3 region is CAWSSKQTGRYGYTF. The CDR3 DNA follows: TGTGCCTGGAGTAGTAAACAGACAGGCCGCTATGGCTACACCTTC.

This chain joins TRBV27 and TRBJ2-7; 9 bases line up with TRBD1. Losses at the gene ends were 6 bases for V and 7 bases for J; bases not matched to a gene: 10. CDR1 MNHEY and CDR2 SMNVEV come from the germline V gene (reference sequence). The CDR3 length is 14 residues. The CDR3 bases are TGTGCCAGCAGCTCCCAACAGGGGGCGCGTGAGCAGTACTTC. It translates to CASSSQQGAREQYF.

The CDR3 DNA is TGTGCCAGCAGCTTGGGGACAGGAAGATACCAAGAGACCCAGTACTTC. It translates to CASSLGTGRYQETQYF. The chain links TRBV5-6 to TRBJ2-5, with 7 positions matching TRBD1. CDR1 SGHDT and CDR2 YYEEEE come from the germline V gene. The CDR3 runs to 16 residues. V trimming: 0 bases; J trimming: 0 bases; junction bases outside the gene matches: 5.

The chain couples TRBV4-3 to TRBJ2-3, with 9 bases identical to TRBD2. The length of the CDR3 is 18 residues. Germline loops: CDR1 LGHNA, CDR2 YSLEER. V gave up 0 bases and J gave up 4 bases; unmatched junction bases: 11. As DNA, the CDR3 is TGCGCCAGCAGCCAAGATAGGGGAAGCGGGGGGCGCTCAGATACGCAGTATTTT. It codes for CASSQDRGSGGRSDTQYF.

This chain links TRBV6-4 with TRBJ2-3; 7 positions match TRBD1. Germline V gives CDR1 MRHNA, CDR2 SNTAGT. This CDR3 comprises 14 residues. Trimming removed 4 bases from V and 1 base from J; junction bases left unmatched: 2. The CDR3: CASSATGGTDTQYF. For the CDR3, the DNA is TGTGCCAGCAGTGCCACAGGGGGCACAGATACGCAGTATTTT.

This chain joins TRBV7-3 and TRBJ2-6; 13 bases are a match to TRBD2. Losses at the gene ends were 5 bases for V and 0 bases for J; bases not matched to a gene: 1. The V gene's germline CDR1 is SGHTA and CDR2 FQGTGA. The CDR3 consists of 17 residues. This CDR3 is CASSRTSGGSGANVLTF. The CDR3 DNA reads TGTGCCAGCAGCAGGACTAGCGGGGGCTCTGGGGCCAACGTCCTGACTTTC.

V is TRBV9 and J is TRBJ2-3, with TRBD1 identical over 9 bases. CDR1 and CDR2 (germline): SGDLS, YYNGEE. With 4 bases clipped from V and 2 bases from J, the junction kept 8 bases outside the gene matches. CDR3 length: 16 residues. The CDR3 DNA reads TGTGCCAGCAGCAAGTTACAGGGGGCGCTCACAGATACGCAGTATTTT. It translates to CASSKLQGALTDTQYF.

This clone has only a few counts. The V and J genes are TRBV7-2 and TRBJ1-2, with 9 bases that match TRBD1. After removal of 7 bases from V and 10 bases from J, the junction contained 10 bases not matched to a gene. From germline, CDR1 is SGHTA and CDR2 FQGNSA. The CDR3 spans 13 residues. This CDR3 reads CASIPGTGRDYTF. The CDR3 coding sequence is TGTGCCAGCATCCCGGGGACAGGGCGAGACTACACCTTC.

The chain uses TRBV13 and TRBJ1-2; TRBD1 might be the D (6 bases). Trimming took 6 bases from V and 5 from J, leaving 10 bases between them. Germline lookup yields CDR1 PRHDT and CDR2 FYEKMQ (reference sequence). This CDR3 comprises 12 residues. The CDR3 is CASRGGGYGYTF. The CDR3, as DNA: TGTGCCAGCAGAGGGGGGGGGTATGGCTACACCTTC.

The chain recombines TRBV6-5 with TRBJ1-4, with 7 bases lining up with TRBD1. Germline trimming cut 6 bases from V and 4 bases from J; bases unmatched to any gene: 5. The germline V gene has CDR1 MNHEY and CDR2 SVGAGI. The CDR3 runs 14 residues. CDR3: CASRQWDSNEKLFF. As DNA, the CDR3 is TGTGCCAGCAGACAATGGGACAGTAATGAAAAACTGTTTTTT.

This chain uses TRBV7-8 with TRBJ2-7; D not certain. Trimming cost V 3 bases and J 2 bases, with 14 bases left between them. This CDR3 region has 15 residues. Germline CDR1 and CDR2: SGHVS and FQNEAQ. The CDR3 sequence is CASSFAPNPPYEQYF. The CDR3 DNA reads TGTGCCAGCAGCTTTGCGCCGAATCCGCCCTACGAGCAGTACTTC.

The rearrangement uses TRBV27 and TRBJ1-2; TRBD1 matches at 7 bases. The germline V gene has CDR1 MNHEY and CDR2 SMNVEV (reference sequence). Trimming at V came to 5 bases and at J to 0 bases, leaving 6 bases not matched to a gene. CDR3 length: 15 amino acids. This CDR3 reads CASSPRQGANYGYTF. CDR3 DNA: TGTGCCAGCAGTCCAAGACAGGGAGCTAACTATGGCTACACCTTC.

The V and J genes are TRBV10-3 and TRBJ2-7, with 7 bases that match TRBD1. V lost 6 bases and J lost 3; bases outside the gene matches: 5. This CDR3 is built from 13 residues. Germline lookup yields CDR1 ENHRY and CDR2 SYGVKD. The CDR3: CAIRGQKDYEQYF. The CDR3 DNA reads TGTGCCATCAGGGGACAGAAAGACTACGAGCAGTACTTC.

V usage is TRBV6-6 and J usage is TRBJ2-3, with 9 positions matching TRBD2. The germline V gene has CDR1 MNHNY and CDR2 SVGAGI (reference sequence). This CDR3 comprises 15 residues. V shed 10 bases, J shed 2 bases, and the junction held 10 bases outside the gene matches. CDR3 protein: CATALLAGNTDTQYF. The CDR3 bases are TGTGCCACCGCCCTCCTAGCGGGGAACACAGATACGCAGTATTTT.

The chain uses TRBV7-2 and TRBJ2-1; TRBD1 might be the D (5 bases). The CDR3 length is 16 residues. Between the trimmed V and J ends, which lost 1 base and 2 bases, there was a span of 12 bases. Germline assignment: CDR1 SGHTA and CDR2 FQGNSA. As DNA, the CDR3 is TGTGCCAGCAGCTTAGTGAGACAGAATGCCTACAATGAGCAGTTCTTC. This codes for CASSLVRQNAYNEQFF. Using reference TRBV7-2 and TRBJ2-1 for the parts outside the CDR3, the full variable domain is GAGVSQSPSNKVTEKGKDVELRCDPISGHTALYWYRQSLGQGLEFLIYFQGNSAPDKSGLPSDRFSAERTGGSVSTLTIQRTQQEDSAVYLCASSLVRQNAYNEQFFGPGTRLTVL.

V is TRBV11-1 and J is TRBJ2-3, with D maybe TRBD1 (5 bases). The V gene's germline CDR1 is SGHAT and CDR2 FQDESV (reference sequence). Trimming took off 0 bases at V and 2 bases at J, with 12 bases between the two ends. This CDR3 has 16 residues. The CDR3 is CASSLARAGITDTQYF. The CDR3 DNA reads TGTGCCAGCAGCTTAGCTCGGGCAGGGATCACAGATACGCAGTATTTT.

The chain recombines TRBV4-1 with TRBJ2-1; TRBD2 matches at 10 bases. Germline CDR1 MGHRA, CDR2 YSYEKL. The CDR3 runs 20 residues. J lost 4 bases, V lost 3 bases, and 18 bases had no gene match. The CDR3 sequence is CASSQALRAGGRILYNEQFF. In DNA, the CDR3 is TGCGCCAGCAGCCAGGCTCTGAGAGCGGGGGGGCGAATTTTATACAATGAGCAGTTCTTC.

V usage is TRBV19 and J usage is TRBJ2-3; D is possibly TRBD2 (5 bases). Germline V gives CDR1 LNHDA, CDR2 SQIVND (reference sequence). V was clipped by 4 bases and J by 4 bases, with 12 bases between them. This CDR3 has 14 amino acids. The CDR3 DNA is TGTGCCAGTAGTACGACTACTTACCCAGATACGCAGTATTTT. Amino acids: CASSTTTYPDTQYF.

The genes are TRBV20-1 and TRBJ1-1, with a possible D match to TRBD1 (6 bases). Trimming cost V 6 bases and J 5 bases, with 10 bases left between them. This CDR3 has 11 residues. The germline V gene encodes CDR1 DFQATT and CDR2 SNEGSKA (reference sequence). The CDR3 loop reads CSAAGETEAFF. The CDR3 nucleotides read TGCAGTGCCGCAGGGGAAACTGAAGCTTTCTTT.

The rearrangement uses TRBV10-3 and TRBJ2-5, with 8 bases matching TRBD2. The CDR3 runs 13 residues. The junction had 4 bases not matched to a gene; V was cut back by 6 bases and J by 4 bases. Germline CDR1 reads ENHRY; CDR2 reads SYGVKD. DNA for the CDR3: TGTGCCATCAGAGCGGGGGTCCCAGAGACCCAGTACTTC. Translation gives CAIRAGVPETQYF.

The chain carries TRBV30 and TRBJ2-3, with D unclear. Trimming removed 4 bases at V and 5 bases at J, with 7 bases between. The length of the CDR3 is 11 residues. Per germline, CDR1 GTSNPN and CDR2 SVGIG (reference sequence). The CDR3 region is CAWTLQDTQYF. DNA of the CDR3: TGTGCCTGGACCTTACAAGATACGCAGTATTTT.

J is TRBJ2-7 and V is TRBV27; 8 bases are shared with TRBD1. Per the germline V gene, CDR1 is MNHEY and CDR2 is SMNVEV (reference sequence). The J segment lost 5 bases and the V segment lost 0 bases, leaving 3 bases of the junction unmatched. The CDR3 has 14 residues. DNA for the CDR3: TGTGCCAGCAGTTTATCGAACAGGGGGGACGAGCAGTACTTC. It specifies CASSLSNRGDEQYF.